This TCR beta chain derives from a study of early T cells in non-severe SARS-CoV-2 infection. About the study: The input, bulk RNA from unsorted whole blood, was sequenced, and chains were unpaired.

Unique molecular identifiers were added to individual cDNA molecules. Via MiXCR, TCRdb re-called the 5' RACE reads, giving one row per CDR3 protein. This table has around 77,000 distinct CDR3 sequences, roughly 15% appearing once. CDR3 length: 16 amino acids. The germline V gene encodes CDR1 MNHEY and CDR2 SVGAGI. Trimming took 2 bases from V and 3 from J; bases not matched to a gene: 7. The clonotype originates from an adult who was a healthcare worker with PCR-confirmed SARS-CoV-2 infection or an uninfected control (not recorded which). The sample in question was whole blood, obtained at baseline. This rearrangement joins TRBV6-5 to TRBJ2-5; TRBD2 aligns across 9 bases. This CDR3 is CASSYRASGMEETQYF. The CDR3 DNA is TGTGCCAGCAGTTACCGGGCTAGCGGGATGGAAGAGACCCAGTACTTC.